This TCR beta chain was recovered during a study of blood T cell repertoires in COVID-19. The data were produced by immunoSEQ multiplex PCR, yet TCRdb's version contains in-frame clones alone and is incomplete. This sample carries fewer than 400,000 clones, around 90% of them seen once, and the ten largest clones take 2.5% to 3.5%. The length of the CDR3 is 16 residues. The germline gives CDR1 SGHNT, CDR2 YYREEE (reference sequence). V trimming: 4 bases; J trimming: 0 bases; junction bases outside the gene matches: 7. The receptor was isolated from a woman aged 30 to 39 with COVID-19, enrolled during active disease. V usage is TRBV5-4 and J usage is TRBJ2-1; TRBD2 aligns across 7 bases. The sample consisted of peripheral blood. The CDR3 DNA sequence: TGTGCCAGCAGCCCGGGGGGTCTGTCCTCCTACAATGAGCAGTTCTTC. Translation: CASSPGGLSSYNEQFF.